This T cell receptor beta chain stems from a study of Graves' ophthalmopathy and Graves' hyperthyroidism. Study outcomes and limitations: A majority of expanded thyroid clonotypes exceeding 0.001 frequency were likewise present in blood.

The CDR3 totals 13 residues. The germline gives CDR1 MNHNY, CDR2 SVGAGI (reference sequence). With V trimmed by 10 bases and J by 8 bases, 11 bases remained unmatched. RNA transcripts were the source from which TCR beta CDR3 regions were amplified. Investigators did first-round RT-PCR with HTBI primers, then second-round multiplex PCR. TCRdb re-analysed the multiplex PCR reads in MiXCR, keeping a single row per CDR3 protein. The table includes 1 million to 1.3 million distinct CDR3 sequences, less than 45% detected once. This clonotype was observed a single time. Its antigen remains unknown. V gene TRBV6-6 combines with J gene TRBJ1-1; 9 bases align to TRBD1. The receptor comes from an adult man with Graves' hyperthyroidism. Sequencing was performed on peripheral blood or thyroid tissue (not recorded which). The CDR3 spells CATPGTGSREAFF. The CDR3 bases are TGTGCCACCCCCGGGACAGGGTCAAGAGAAGCTTTCTTT.